This record concerns one T cell receptor beta chain sequence. This sample stems from a study of blood T cell repertoires in COVID-19. CDR3 size: 15 residues. Germline-derived CDR1 and CDR2 are SGHNT and YYREEE (reference sequence). The V end was cut by 3 bases, the J end by 5 bases, with 17 bases between. Per the authors' pipeline: Nucleated cell counts were estimated from reference gene primer amplification. Clones were sequenced by immunoSEQ multiplex PCR, and TCRdb holds only the in-frame ones, with some missing. That table furnishes V, J and clone size, whereas the DNA furnished D and trimming. The table includes under 250,000 clones, around 84% detected once.

The receptor was derived from a man over 45 with COVID-19, enrolled during active disease. This chain uses TRBV5-4 with TRBJ2-5, with TRBD2 as a possible D gene (6 bases). The sequenced material came from peripheral blood. The CDR3 nucleotides are TGTGCCAGCAGCTCTGCGGGACTGACTCCTGAGACCCAGTACTTC. This translates into CASSSAGLTPETQYF.